The 24 T cell receptor beta chains presented below share a single source sample, sequenced in a study of T cells in Graves' hyperthyroidism and ophthalmopathy. The source material, RNA transcripts, was used to amplify TCR beta CDR3 regions. Researchers ran a first-round RT-PCR on the TCR CDR3 using the HTBI primer set. TCRdb analysed the multiplex PCR reads with MiXCR anew, one entry per CDR3 protein. Of about 640,000 distinct CDR3 sequences in the sample, approximately 14% were seen once. The sequenced sample consisted of blood. The source of these receptors is a woman between 50 and 59 years old with Graves' ophthalmopathy.

This clonotype turned up a few times. J is TRBJ2-1 and V is TRBV29-1, with D perhaps matching TRBD2 (6 bases). The germline gives CDR1 SQVTM, CDR2 ANQGSEA. With 4 bases removed from V and 6 bases from J, the gap between germline ends came to 13 bases. This CDR3 has 13 amino acids. CDR3: CSVVTGESNEQFF. As DNA, the CDR3 is TGCAGCGTTGTGACGGGGGAGTCCAATGAGCAGTTCTTC.

This clonotype appeared many times. The chain is built from TRBV18 and TRBJ2-1; 7 bases line up with TRBD2. The CDR3 is made up of 18 amino acids. Germline V gives CDR1 KGHSH, CDR2 LQKENI. With V trimmed by 2 bases and J by 6 bases, 16 bases remained unmatched. The CDR3 sequence is CASSPVDRTRVWGNEQFF. The DNA for the CDR3 is TGTGCCAGCTCACCAGTTGACCGGACTAGAGTATGGGGCAATGAGCAGTTCTTC.

This clonotype was seen repeatedly, ten times or more. The rearrangement uses TRBV7-3 and TRBJ1-1; 7 nucleotides match TRBD1. CDR1 is SGHTA and CDR2 is FQGTGA in the germline V gene. Germline trimming cut 6 bases from V and 4 bases from J; bases unmatched to any gene: 11. The CDR3 extends over 15 amino acids. DNA of the CDR3: TGTGCCAGCAGTCAGGGGGTAGTAGGTGTCACTGAAGCTTTCTTT. This gives the protein CASSQGVVGVTEAFF.

At least ten counts were recorded for this clonotype. The chain is built from TRBV20-1 and TRBJ1-5; tentative D call: TRBD1 (6 bases). Trimming took 3 bases from V and 6 from J, leaving 12 bases between them. Germline assignment: CDR1 DFQATT and CDR2 SNEGSKA (reference sequence). The CDR3 runs 13 residues. CDR3 sequence (DNA): TGCAGTGCTAGGAGAGGGGGAAGTCAGCCCCAGCATTTT. Translating it yields CSARRGGSQPQHF.

The chain couples TRBV9 to TRBJ2-6; D perhaps matches TRBD1 (6 bases). Germline assignment: CDR1 SGDLS and CDR2 YYNGEE. The CDR3 spans 16 residues. V was cut by 4 bases and J by 2 bases, with 13 bases left in between. CDR3 residues: CASSIPGAPGANVLTF. CDR3 in DNA: TGTGCCAGCAGCATCCCAGGGGCCCCTGGGGCCAACGTCCTGACTTTC.

This clonotype was recorded many times. The V gene is TRBV11-2, the J gene TRBJ2-1; D gene ambiguous. V was trimmed by 5 bases and J by 8 bases, leaving 13 bases between them. CDR1 and CDR2 (germline): SGHAT, FQNNGV. This CDR3 has 13 residues. The CDR3 nucleotides read TGTGCCAGCAGCCCTCTGAAGGCCTATGAGCAGTTCTTC. Protein sequence: CASSPLKAYEQFF.

This clonotype was seen at least ten times. J is TRBJ1-1 and V is TRBV2, with 8 bases aligning to TRBD1. The CDR3 contains 14 residues. Losses at the gene ends were 0 bases for V and 6 bases for J; bases not matched to a gene: 3. The germline V gene has CDR1 SNHLY and CDR2 FYNNEI. The CDR3 DNA follows: TGTGCCAGCAGTGAAGCCCCGGACAGGGCTGAAGCTTTCTTT. This translates into CASSEAPDRAEAFF.

This clonotype was detected many times. The J gene is TRBJ1-5, the V gene TRBV12-3 or TRBV12-4; the D is unclear. This CDR3 comprises 14 residues. The V end lost 2 bases, the J end lost 4 bases, and 9 bases lay between the germline ends. The CDR3 DNA reads as TGTGCCAGCAGTTTAATAGGGCGTAATCAGCCCCAGCATTTT. Amino acid sequence: CASSLIGRNQPQHF.

This clonotype came up many times. The chain couples TRBV7-3 to TRBJ1-1; possibly TRBD1 for D (5 bases). V shed 1 base and J shed 5 bases, with 11 bases lying between them. The CDR3 contains 14 residues. The germline V gene encodes CDR1 SGHTA and CDR2 FQGTGA. The DNA for the CDR3 is TGTGCCAGCAGCTTAAGGGGGGGGTGGACTGAAGCTTTCTTT. This sequence encodes CASSLRGGWTEAFF.

This clonotype was counted ten times or more. As DNA, the CDR3 is TGTGCCAGCAGCTTGGCCGGGGTGAGCACTGAAGCTTTCTTT. Translating gives CASSLAGVSTEAFF. This chain links TRBV5-6 with TRBJ1-1; no firm D call. Trimming took 0 bases from V and 4 from J, leaving 10 bases between them. The length of the CDR3 is 14 residues. Germline V lookup: CDR1 SGHDT, CDR2 YYEEEE.

This clonotype has at least ten counts. The gene calls are TRBV20-1 and TRBJ1-2; possible D gene TRBD1, 5 bases. The CDR3 sequence is 15 residues long. Trimming pared 0 bases from V and 3 bases from J, leaving 14 bases between. CDR1 is DFQATT, CDR2 SNEGSKA, per germline (reference sequence). CDR3 bases: TGCAGTGCTAGAGATCATCGGGGCGCCTACTATGGCTACACCTTC. Amino acid sequence: CSARDHRGAYYGYTF.

V and J are TRBV11-2 and TRBJ1-1; D remains ambiguous. Germline V lookup: CDR1 SGHAT, CDR2 FQNNGV. The CDR3 has 16 residues. V was pared by 1 base and J by 1 base, with 13 bases between. Here the CDR3 reads CASSLVGLTTNTEAFF. For the CDR3, the DNA is TGTGCCAGCAGCTTAGTTGGGTTAACTACGAACACTGAAGCTTTCTTT. The whole variable domain, remainder taken from reference TRBV11-2 and TRBJ1-1, is EAGVAQSPRYKIIEKRQSVAFWCNPISGHATLYWYQQILGQGPKLLIQFQNNGVVDDSQLPKDRFSAERLKGVDSTLKIQPAKLEDSAVYLCASSLVGLTTNTEAFFGQGTRLTVV.

This clonotype was counted many times. The gene calls are TRBV11-2 and TRBJ2-1; TRBD2 aligns across 9 bases. The germline V gene encodes CDR1 SGHAT and CDR2 FQNNGV. The CDR3 covers 15 residues. Trimming took 5 bases from V and 7 from J; bases not matched to a gene: 9. CDR3 nucleotides: TGTGCCAGCAGCACCGACTTAGCGGGAGATAATGAGCAGTTCTTC. Its translation is CASSTDLAGDNEQFF.

This clonotype was recorded at least ten times. The junction does not match germline at one end; this may be a read error. This chain links TRBV5-1 with TRBJ2-5; 9 bases are a match to TRBD1. This CDR3 contains 13 residues. CDR1 SGHRS and CDR2 YFSETQ come from the germline V gene. CDR3 sequence (DNA): TGTGCCAGTAGTACACAGGGGGCCGAGACCCAGTACTTC. Encoded protein: CASSTQGAETQYF.

This clonotype has a handful of counts. This chain uses TRBV9 with TRBJ2-3; D not certain. Germline lookup yields CDR1 SGDLS and CDR2 YYNGEE. The V end lost 7 bases, the J end lost 3 bases, and 15 bases lay between the germline ends. This CDR3 comprises 14 residues. The CDR3 nucleotides read TGTGCCAGCCCCGACACGGATCGAACAGATACGCAGTATTTT. As protein: CASPDTDRTDTQYF.

The J gene is TRBJ1-5, the V gene TRBV28; 10 bases align to TRBD1. J was trimmed by 6 bases and V by 6 bases; bases with no gene match: 8. Germline V gene sequence: CDR1 MDHEN, CDR2 SYDVKM. CDR3 size: 15 residues. The chain's CDR3 is CASRKTGGAGQPQHF. The CDR3 coding sequence is TGTGCCAGCAGAAAGACAGGGGGCGCGGGTCAGCCCCAGCATTTT.

The sample holds many counts of this clonotype. The chain combines TRBV28 with TRBJ2-3; D might be TRBD2 (6 bases). CDR3 size: 16 residues. The V end lost 5 bases, the J end lost 4 bases, and 19 bases lay between the germline ends. The germline gives CDR1 MDHEN, CDR2 SYDVKM. CDR3 sequence (DNA): TGTGCCAGCAGTCCCAGTAGCGGAGCCGGGGCAGATACGCAGTATTTT. The encoded protein is CASSPSSGAGADTQYF.

This clonotype was observed at least ten times. The rearrangement joins TRBV2 to TRBJ1-5; TRBD1 agrees at 8 bases. The CDR3 covers 17 residues. With V trimmed by 2 bases and J by 0 bases, 6 bases remained unmatched. The germline V gene has CDR1 SNHLY and CDR2 FYNNEI. CDR3 residues: CASSETGTGYSNQPQHF. CDR3 coding DNA: TGTGCCAGCAGTGAAACCGGGACAGGTTATAGCAATCAGCCCCAGCATTTT.

The chain carries TRBV29-1 and TRBJ1-1, with D possibly being TRBD1 (5 bases). This CDR3 contains 8 residues. Germline CDR1 reads SQVTM; CDR2 reads ANQGSEA. The CDR3 reads CMAGGAFF. DNA of the CDR3: TGCATGGCGGGGGGAGCTTTCTTT.

Concerning this clonotype itself: This may be a read error: a much more frequent sequence differs by one nucleotide. The V gene is TRBV4-3, the J gene TRBJ2-2, with 14 bases lining up with TRBD2. In germline, CDR1 is LGHNA, CDR2 YSLEER. The CDR3 extends over 15 amino acids. Written as DNA, the CDR3 is TGCGCCAGCAGCACGGGACTAGCGGGAGCCGGGGGGCTGTTTTTT. Translation gives CASSTGLAGAGGLFF.

This clonotype was detected many times. The chain is built from TRBV6-5 and TRBJ1-5; a possible D gene is TRBD1 (6 bases). The V end lost 2 bases, the J end lost 4 bases, and 12 bases lay between the germline ends. Per the germline V gene, CDR1 is MNHEY and CDR2 is SVGAGI. This CDR3 has 15 residues. This CDR3 reads CASSYGEGENQPQHF. In DNA, the CDR3 is TGTGCCAGCAGTTACGGCGAGGGGGAGAATCAGCCCCAGCATTTT.

This clonotype turned up a few times. The chain carries TRBV7-8 and TRBJ1-5; 10 nucleotides match TRBD1. Trimming at V came to 0 bases and at J to 5 bases, leaving 4 bases not matched to a gene. The germline gives CDR1 SGHVS, CDR2 FQNEAQ. This CDR3 region has 16 residues. The CDR3 here is CASSLARTGGYQPQHF. The CDR3 DNA is TGTGCCAGCAGCTTAGCAAGGACAGGGGGATATCAGCCCCAGCATTTT.

This clonotype was observed many times. The V and J genes are TRBV7-3 and TRBJ2-1; TRBD2 aligns across 8 bases. The germline CDR1 and CDR2 sequences are SGHTA and FQGTGA. CDR3 length equals 16 residues. The V and J ends lost 0 bases and 7 bases, in that order; junction bases with no gene match: 8. The CDR3 region is CASSLTRLAKGNEQFF. CDR3 coding DNA: TGTGCCAGCAGCTTAACTAGACTAGCGAAGGGGAATGAGCAGTTCTTC.

This clonotype was detected many times. The gene calls are TRBV27 and TRBJ1-5, with a weak D call TRBD1 (6 bases). V lost 11 bases to trimming and J lost 8 bases, with 25 bases between them. This CDR3 contains 15 residues. Germline CDR1 reads MNHEY; CDR2 reads SMNVEV (reference sequence). The CDR3 spells CAPPGGGGPSKPQHF. In DNA form, the CDR3 reads TGTGCCCCCCCCGGGGGAGGGGGACCTTCTAAGCCCCAGCATTTT.